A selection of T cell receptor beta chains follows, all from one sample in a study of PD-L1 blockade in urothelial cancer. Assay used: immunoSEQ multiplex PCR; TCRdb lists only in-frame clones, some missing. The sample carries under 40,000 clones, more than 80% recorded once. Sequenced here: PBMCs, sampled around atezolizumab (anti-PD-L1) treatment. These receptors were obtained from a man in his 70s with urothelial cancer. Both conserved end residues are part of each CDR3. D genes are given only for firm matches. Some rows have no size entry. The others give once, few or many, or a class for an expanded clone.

DNA: TGTGCCAGCAGCTTAGGGGGGGATCGAGCTTTCTTT; CDR3: CASSLGGDRAFF; J: TRBJ1-1; length: 12; size: NA; D: NA; V: TRBV7-9
DNA: TGTGCCAGCAGTGAGAGCAGGGTAATGCAGTATTTT; CDR3: CASSESRVMQYF; J: TRBJ2-3; length: 12; size: NA; D: NA; V: TRBV2
DNA: TGCGCCAGCAGTGATAGGGTAGCGGGAGACAATGAGCAGTTCTTC; CDR3: CASSDRVAGDNEQFF; J: TRBJ2-1; length: 15; size: NA; D: TRBD2; V: TRBV10-1
DNA: TGTGCCAGCAGGGGGACAGGCTTATACGAGCAGTACTTC; CDR3: CASRGTGLYEQYF; J: TRBJ2-7; length: 13; size: NA; D: TRBD1; V: TRBV2
DNA: TGTGCCAGCAGGCGAACGGGGGGGGCAACTAATGAAAAACTGTTTTTT; CDR3: CASRRTGGATNEKLFF; J: TRBJ1-4; length: 16; size: once; D: NA; V: TRBV27
DNA: TGTGCCAGCAGTTTCTTAGTACCTCAAGAGACCCAGTACTTC; CDR3: CASSFLVPQETQYF; J: TRBJ2-5; length: 14; size: NA; D: NA; V: TRBV28
DNA: TGTGCCAGCAGCGCAGCACAGGGGGTGGACACTGAAGCTTTCTTT; CDR3: CASSAAQGVDTEAFF; J: TRBJ1-1; length: 15; size: NA; D: TRBD1; V: TRBV7-9
DNA: TGTGCCAGCAGCTTAGACGCCACAGGCTCTGGAAACACCATATATTTT; CDR3: CASSLDATGSGNTIYF; J: TRBJ1-3; length: 16; size: NA; D: NA; V: TRBV7-9
DNA: TGTGCCAGCAGCAAAGAGCCGACTAGCGGGAGAGGGAATGAGCAGTTCTTC; CDR3: CASSKEPTSGRGNEQFF; J: TRBJ2-1; length: 17; size: NA; D: NA; V: TRBV21-1
DNA: TGTGCCAGCACCCGGGACAGGGCTTACGGGGAGCTGTTTTTT; CDR3: CASTRDRAYGELFF; J: TRBJ2-2; length: 14; size: NA; D: TRBD1; V: TRBV28
DNA: TGTGCCAGCAGCTTGTCGGGGGATTATGGCTACACCTTC; CDR3: CASSLSGDYGYTF; J: TRBJ1-2; length: 13; size: NA; D: NA; V: TRBV11-2
DNA: TGTGCCAGCAGTGGGGCAATGTTGGCGACCCAGTACTTC; CDR3: CASSGAMLATQYF; J: TRBJ2-5; length: 13; size: NA; D: NA; V: TRBV6-1
DNA: TGTGCCAGCAGCTTGGGAGGAGGGCCGAACACTGAAGCTTTCTTT; CDR3: CASSLGGGPNTEAFF; J: TRBJ1-1; length: 15; size: NA; D: NA; V: TRBV5-6
DNA: TGTGCCAGCATCCAGGACAGCCTCTATGGCTACACCTTC; CDR3: CASIQDSLYGYTF; J: TRBJ1-2; length: 13; size: NA; D: NA; V: TRBV5-4
DNA: TGTGCCAGCAGCCGGGGATTCGAGAACACTGAAGCTTTCTTT; CDR3: CASSRGFENTEAFF; J: TRBJ1-1; length: 14; size: NA; D: NA; V: TRBV28
DNA: TGTGCCAGCAGCCCAGGTCAGTGGCGCACAGATACGCAGTATTTT; CDR3: CASSPGQWRTDTQYF; J: TRBJ2-3; length: 15; size: NA; D: NA; V: TRBV7-9
DNA: TGTGCCTGGGCGGGAGGGCCCTACGAGCAGTACTTC; CDR3: CAWAGGPYEQYF; J: TRBJ2-7; length: 12; size: few; D: TRBD2; V: TRBV30
DNA: TGTGCCAGCAGCCCAAGGACAGGGAGCACAGATACGCAGTATTTT; CDR3: CASSPRTGSTDTQYF; J: TRBJ2-3; length: 15; size: NA; D: TRBD1; V: TRBV7-9